The subject of this entry is one TCR beta chain. Its antigen is undetermined. The time point denotes: baseline pretreatment blood. The treatment was: 15 Gy SBRT to primary tumor, nephrectomy 4 weeks later. Radiation-treated patients gave blood at baseline, week 2 and week 4. The tumor was a clear cell renal cell carcinoma. The data were obtained in a study of radiation and T cells in renal cell carcinoma. General observations from the study: Baseline intratumoral clonotype presence is unknown without pretreatment biopsies. From baseline, blood top tumor clonotypes peaked at 2 weeks post-radiation.

Some clones are missing from TCRdb's copy, which holds only in-frame ones; the method was immunoSEQ multiplex PCR. The sample has about 95,000 clones; about 88% are singletons. The CDR3 extends over 15 amino acids. Germline V lookup: CDR1 ENHRY, CDR2 SYGVKD. Between the trimmed V and J ends, which lost 3 bases and 0 bases, there was a span of 9 bases. The TCR was taken from a man aged 45-65 years with renal cell carcinoma. The source material was blood, sampled from a patient whose treatment included radiotherapy and nephrectomy. The genes are TRBV10-3 and TRBJ2-1, with D perhaps matching TRBD2 (5 bases). CDR3 residues: CAISELASSYNEQFF. The DNA of the CDR3 is TGTGCCATCAGTGAATTAGCGAGCTCCTACAATGAGCAGTTCTTC.